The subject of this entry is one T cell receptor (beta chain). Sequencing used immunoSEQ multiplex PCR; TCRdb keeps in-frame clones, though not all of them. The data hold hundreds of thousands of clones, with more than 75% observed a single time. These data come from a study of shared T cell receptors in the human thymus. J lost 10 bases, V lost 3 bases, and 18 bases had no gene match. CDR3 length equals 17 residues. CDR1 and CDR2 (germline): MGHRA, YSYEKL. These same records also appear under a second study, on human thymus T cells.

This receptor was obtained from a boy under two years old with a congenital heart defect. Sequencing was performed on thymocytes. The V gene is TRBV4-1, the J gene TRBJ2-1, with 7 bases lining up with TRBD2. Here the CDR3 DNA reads TGCGCCAGCAGCCAGGAGCAGGAGGGAGGGCCTCGGTGGGAGCAGTTCTTC. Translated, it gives CASSQEQEGGPRWEQFF.